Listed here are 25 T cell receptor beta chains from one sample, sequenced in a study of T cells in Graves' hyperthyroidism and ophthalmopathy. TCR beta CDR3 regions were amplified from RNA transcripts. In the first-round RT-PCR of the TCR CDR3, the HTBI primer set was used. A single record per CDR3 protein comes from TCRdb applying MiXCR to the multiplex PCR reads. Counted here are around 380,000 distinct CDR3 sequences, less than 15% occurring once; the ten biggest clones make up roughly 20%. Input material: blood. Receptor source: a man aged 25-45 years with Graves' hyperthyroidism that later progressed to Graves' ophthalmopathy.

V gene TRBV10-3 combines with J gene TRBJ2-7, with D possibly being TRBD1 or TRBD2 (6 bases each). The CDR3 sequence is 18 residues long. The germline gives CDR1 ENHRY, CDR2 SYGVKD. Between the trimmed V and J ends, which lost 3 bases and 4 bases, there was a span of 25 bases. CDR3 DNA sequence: TGTGCCATCAGTGACCCGGAGGGGGAGATCCGGAAGGGTTACGAGCAGTACTTC. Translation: CAISDPEGEIRKGYEQYF.

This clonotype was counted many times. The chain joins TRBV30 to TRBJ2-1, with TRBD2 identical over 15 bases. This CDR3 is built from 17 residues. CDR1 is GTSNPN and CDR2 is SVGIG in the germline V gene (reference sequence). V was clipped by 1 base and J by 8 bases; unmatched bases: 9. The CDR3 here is CAWSDWTSGGAVDEQFF. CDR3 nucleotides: TGTGCCTGGAGTGATTGGACTAGCGGGGGGGCCGTCGATGAGCAGTTCTTC.

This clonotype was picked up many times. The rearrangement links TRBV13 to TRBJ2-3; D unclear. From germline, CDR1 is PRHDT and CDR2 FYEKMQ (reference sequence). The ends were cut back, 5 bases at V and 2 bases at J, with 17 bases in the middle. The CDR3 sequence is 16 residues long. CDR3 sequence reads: CASSRRTLVTTDTQYF. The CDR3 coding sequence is TGTGCCAGCAGCCGCCGGACCCTCGTGACCACAGATACGCAGTATTTT.

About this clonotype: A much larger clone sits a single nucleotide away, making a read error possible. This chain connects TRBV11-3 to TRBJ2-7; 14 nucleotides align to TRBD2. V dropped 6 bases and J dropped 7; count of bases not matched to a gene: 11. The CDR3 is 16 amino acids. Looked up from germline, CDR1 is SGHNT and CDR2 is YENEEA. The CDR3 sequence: CASSYPGTSGGDEQYF. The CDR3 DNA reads TGTGCCAGCAGTTACCCCGGGACTAGCGGGGGTGATGAGCAGTACTTC.

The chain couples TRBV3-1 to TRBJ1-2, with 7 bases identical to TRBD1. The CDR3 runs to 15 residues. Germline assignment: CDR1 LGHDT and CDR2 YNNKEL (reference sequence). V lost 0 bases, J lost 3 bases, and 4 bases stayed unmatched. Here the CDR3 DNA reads TGTGCCAGCAGCCAAGAGACAGGGTATTACTATGGCTACACCTTC. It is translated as CASSQETGYYYGYTF.

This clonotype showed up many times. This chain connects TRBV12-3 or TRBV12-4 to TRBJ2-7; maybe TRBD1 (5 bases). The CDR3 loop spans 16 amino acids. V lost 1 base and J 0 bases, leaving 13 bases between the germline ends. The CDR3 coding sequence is TGTGCCAGCAGTTTAGAGGGGTGGCATAGCTCCTACGAGCAGTACTTC. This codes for CASSLEGWHSSYEQYF.

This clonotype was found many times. CDR3 loop: CASSYSYRTNTYEQYF. As DNA, the CDR3 is TGTGCCAGCAGTTACTCGTATCGGACAAACACCTACGAGCAGTACTTC. The rearrangement joins TRBV6-5 to TRBJ2-7; the D gene is possibly TRBD1 (5 bases). Germline V CDR1 and CDR2: MNHEY, SVGAGI. V lost 0 bases to trimming and J lost 2 bases, with 14 bases between them. This CDR3 region has 16 residues.

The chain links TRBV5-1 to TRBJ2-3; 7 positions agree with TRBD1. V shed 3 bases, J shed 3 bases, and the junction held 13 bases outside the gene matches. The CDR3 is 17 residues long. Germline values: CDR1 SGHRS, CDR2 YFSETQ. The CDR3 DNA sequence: TGCGCCAGCAGCTCGAACGGACAGGCCGGAAGAACAGATACGCAGTATTTT. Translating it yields CASSSNGQAGRTDTQYF. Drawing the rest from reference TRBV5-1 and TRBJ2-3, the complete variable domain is KAGVTQTPRYLIKTRGQQVTLSCSPISGHRSVSWYQQTPGQGLQFLFEYFSETQRNKGNFPGRFSGRQFSNSRSEMNVSTLELGDSALYLCASSSNGQAGRTDTQYFGPGTRLTVL.

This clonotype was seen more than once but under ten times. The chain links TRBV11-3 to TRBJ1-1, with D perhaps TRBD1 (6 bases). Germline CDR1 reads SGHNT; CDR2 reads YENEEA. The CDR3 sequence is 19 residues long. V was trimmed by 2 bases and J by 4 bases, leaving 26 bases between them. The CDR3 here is CASSLSGGRLLALGTEAFF. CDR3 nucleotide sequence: TGTGCCAGCAGCTTAAGTGGGGGGCGGCTCTTGGCTCTTGGCACTGAAGCTTTCTTT.

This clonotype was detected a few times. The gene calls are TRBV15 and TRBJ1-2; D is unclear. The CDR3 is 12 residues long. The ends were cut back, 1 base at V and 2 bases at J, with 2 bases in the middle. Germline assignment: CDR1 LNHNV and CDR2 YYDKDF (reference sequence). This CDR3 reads CATSRANYGYTF. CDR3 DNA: TGTGCCACCAGCAGAGCGAACTATGGCTACACCTTC.

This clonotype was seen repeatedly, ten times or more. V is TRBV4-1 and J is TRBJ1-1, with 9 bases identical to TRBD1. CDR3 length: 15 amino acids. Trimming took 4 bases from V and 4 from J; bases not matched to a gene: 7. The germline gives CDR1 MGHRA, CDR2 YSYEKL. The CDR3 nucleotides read TGCGCCAGCAGCCCGGGACAGGGACCGGTCACTGAAGCTTTCTTT. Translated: CASSPGQGPVTEAFF.

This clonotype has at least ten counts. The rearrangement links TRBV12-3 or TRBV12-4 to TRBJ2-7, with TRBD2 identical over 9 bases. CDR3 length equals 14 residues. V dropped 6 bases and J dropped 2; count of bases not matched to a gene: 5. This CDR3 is CASSHSGGPYEQYF. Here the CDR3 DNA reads TGTGCCAGCAGCCATAGCGGGGGCCCCTACGAGCAGTACTTC.

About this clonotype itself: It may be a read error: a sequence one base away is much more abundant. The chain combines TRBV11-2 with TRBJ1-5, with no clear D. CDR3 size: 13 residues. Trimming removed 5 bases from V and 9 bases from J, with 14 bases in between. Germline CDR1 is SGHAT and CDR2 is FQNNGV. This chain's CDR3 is CASSLSVGRPQHF. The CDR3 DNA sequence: TGTGCCAGCAGCCTCAGCGTGGGTCGGCCCCAGCATTTT.

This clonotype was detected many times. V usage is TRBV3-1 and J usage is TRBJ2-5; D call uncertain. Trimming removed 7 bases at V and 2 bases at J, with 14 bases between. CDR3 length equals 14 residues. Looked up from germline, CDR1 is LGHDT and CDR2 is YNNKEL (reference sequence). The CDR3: CASTFLLRQETQYF. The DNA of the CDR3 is TGTGCCAGCACCTTCTTGTTGAGGCAAGAGACCCAGTACTTC.

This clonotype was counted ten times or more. The CDR3 spells CASSYGGLAGGLGETQYF. The DNA of the CDR3 is TGTGCCAGCAGTTACGGAGGACTAGCGGGGGGGCTGGGGGAGACCCAGTACTTC. J is TRBJ2-5 and V is TRBV6-2 or TRBV6-3; 15 bases fit TRBD2. V lost 2 bases to trimming and J lost 5 bases; unmatched junction nucleotides: 9. The CDR3 runs to 18 residues. CDR1 and CDR2 (germline): MNHEY, SVGEGT.

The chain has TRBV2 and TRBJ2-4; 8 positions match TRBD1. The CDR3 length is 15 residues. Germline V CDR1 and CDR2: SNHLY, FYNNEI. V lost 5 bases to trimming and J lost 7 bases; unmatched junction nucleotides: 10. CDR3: CASSLTGVLGNIQYF. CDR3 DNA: TGTGCCAGCAGTTTGACAGGGGTCTTAGGGAACATTCAGTACTTC.

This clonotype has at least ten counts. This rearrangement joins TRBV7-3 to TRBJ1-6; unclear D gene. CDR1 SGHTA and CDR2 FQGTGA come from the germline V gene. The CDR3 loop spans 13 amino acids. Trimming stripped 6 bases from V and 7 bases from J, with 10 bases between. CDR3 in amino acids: CASSSKVNSPLHF. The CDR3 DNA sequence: TGTGCCAGCAGTTCAAAGGTGAATTCACCCCTCCACTTT. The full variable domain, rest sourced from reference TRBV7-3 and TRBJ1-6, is GAGVSQTPSNKVTEKGKYVELRCDPISGHTALYWYRQSLGQGPEFLIYFQGTGAADDSGLPNDRFFAVRPEGSVSTLKIQRTERGDSAVYLCASSSKVNSPLHFGNGTRLTVT.

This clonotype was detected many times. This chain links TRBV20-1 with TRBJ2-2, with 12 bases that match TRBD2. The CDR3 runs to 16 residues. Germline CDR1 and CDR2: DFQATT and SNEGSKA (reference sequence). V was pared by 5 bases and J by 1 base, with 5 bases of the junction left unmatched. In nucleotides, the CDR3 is TGCAGTGCTTCCGGGACTAGCGGGTGGAACACCGGGGAGCTGTTTTTT. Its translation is CSASGTSGWNTGELFF.

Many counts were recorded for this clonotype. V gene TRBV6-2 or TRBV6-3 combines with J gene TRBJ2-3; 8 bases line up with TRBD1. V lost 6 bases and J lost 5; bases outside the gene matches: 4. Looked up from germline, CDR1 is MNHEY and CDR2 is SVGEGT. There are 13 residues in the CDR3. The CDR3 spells CASRGQAGDTQYF. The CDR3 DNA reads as TGTGCCAGCAGGGGACAGGCTGGAGATACGCAGTATTTT.

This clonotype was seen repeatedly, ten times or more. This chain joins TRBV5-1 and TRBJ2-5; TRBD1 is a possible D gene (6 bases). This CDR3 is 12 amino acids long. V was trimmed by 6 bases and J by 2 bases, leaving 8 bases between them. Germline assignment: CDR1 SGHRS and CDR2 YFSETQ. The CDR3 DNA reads TGCGCCAGCAAGACAGGTCAAGAGACCCAGTACTTC. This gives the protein CASKTGQETQYF.

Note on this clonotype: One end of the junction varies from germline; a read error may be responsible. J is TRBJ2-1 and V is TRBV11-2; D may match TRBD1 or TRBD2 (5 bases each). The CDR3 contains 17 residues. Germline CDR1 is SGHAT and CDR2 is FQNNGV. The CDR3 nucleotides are TGTGCCAGCAGCCAGGGAGTAACCGGGACGCACCACAATGAGCGGTTCTTC. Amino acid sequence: CASSQGVTGTHHNERFF.

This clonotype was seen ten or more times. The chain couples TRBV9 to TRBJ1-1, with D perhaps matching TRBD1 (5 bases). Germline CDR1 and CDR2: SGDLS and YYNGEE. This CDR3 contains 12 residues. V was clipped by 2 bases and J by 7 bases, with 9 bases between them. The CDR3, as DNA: TGTGCCAGCAGCGTCGGGACCGGTGAAGCTTTCTTT. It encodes CASSVGTGEAFF.

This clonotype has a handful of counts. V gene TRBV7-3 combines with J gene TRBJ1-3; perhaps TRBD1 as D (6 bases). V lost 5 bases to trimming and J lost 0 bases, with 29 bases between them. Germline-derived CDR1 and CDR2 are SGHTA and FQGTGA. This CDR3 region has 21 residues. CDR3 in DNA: TGTGCCAGCAGCCCCGCCGTCGACAGGAGTCTCATCTTTTACTCTGGAAACACCATATATTTT. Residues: CASSPAVDRSLIFYSGNTIYF.

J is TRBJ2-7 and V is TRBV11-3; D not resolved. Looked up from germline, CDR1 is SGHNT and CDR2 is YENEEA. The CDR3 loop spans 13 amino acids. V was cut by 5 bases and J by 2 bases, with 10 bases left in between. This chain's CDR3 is CASSHGEPYEQYF. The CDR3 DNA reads TGTGCCAGCAGCCACGGAGAACCCTACGAGCAGTACTTC.

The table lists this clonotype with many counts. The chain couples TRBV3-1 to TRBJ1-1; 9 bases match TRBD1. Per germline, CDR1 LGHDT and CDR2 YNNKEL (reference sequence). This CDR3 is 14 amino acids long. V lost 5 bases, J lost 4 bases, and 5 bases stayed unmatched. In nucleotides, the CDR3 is TGTGCCAGCAGCTCCCGGGACAGGGCCACTGAAGCTTTCTTT. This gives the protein CASSSRDRATEAFF.